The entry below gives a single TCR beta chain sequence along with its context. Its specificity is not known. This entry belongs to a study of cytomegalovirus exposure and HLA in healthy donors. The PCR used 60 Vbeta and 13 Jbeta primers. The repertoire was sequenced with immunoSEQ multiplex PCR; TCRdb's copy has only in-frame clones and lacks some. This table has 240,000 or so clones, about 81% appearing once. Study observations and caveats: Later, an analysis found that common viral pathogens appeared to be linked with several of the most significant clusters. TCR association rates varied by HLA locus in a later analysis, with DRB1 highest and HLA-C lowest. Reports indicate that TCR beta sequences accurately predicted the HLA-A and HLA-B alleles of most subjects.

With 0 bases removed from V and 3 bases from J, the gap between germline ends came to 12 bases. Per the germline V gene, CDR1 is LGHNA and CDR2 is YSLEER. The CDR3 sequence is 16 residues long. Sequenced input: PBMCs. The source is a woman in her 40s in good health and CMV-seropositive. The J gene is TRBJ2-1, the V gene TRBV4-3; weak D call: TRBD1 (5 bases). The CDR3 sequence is CASSQDGGTGYNEQFF. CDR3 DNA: TGCGCCAGCAGCCAAGATGGCGGAACAGGCTACAATGAGCAGTTCTTC.